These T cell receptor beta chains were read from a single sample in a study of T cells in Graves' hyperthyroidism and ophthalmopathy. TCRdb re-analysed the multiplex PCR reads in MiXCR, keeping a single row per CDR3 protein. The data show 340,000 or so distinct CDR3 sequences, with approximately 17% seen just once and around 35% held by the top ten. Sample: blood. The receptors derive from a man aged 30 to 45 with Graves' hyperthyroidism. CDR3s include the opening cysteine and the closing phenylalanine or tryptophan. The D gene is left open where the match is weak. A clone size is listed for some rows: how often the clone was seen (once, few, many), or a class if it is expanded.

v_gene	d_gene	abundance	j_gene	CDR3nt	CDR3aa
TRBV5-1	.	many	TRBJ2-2	TGCGCCAGCAGCGGGGGGGGGACATATTACAACACCGGGGAGCTGTTTTTT	CASSGGGTYYNTGELFF
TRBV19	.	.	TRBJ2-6	TGTGCCAGTAGTATGGTGGAGTATGGCCCCGTCGCTGGGGCCAACGTCCTGACTTTC	CASSMVEYGPVAGANVLTF
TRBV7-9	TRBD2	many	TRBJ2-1	TGTGCCAGCAGCTTAACAGCGGGAAAGGATGAGCAGTTCTTC	CASSLTAGKDEQFF
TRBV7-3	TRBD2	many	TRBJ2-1	TGTGCCAGCAGCTCGGGACTATTCAATGAGCAGTTCTTC	CASSSGLFNEQFF
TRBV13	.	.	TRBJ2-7	TGTGCCAGCAGCGCATTTTCGGGACTGATGTACGAGCAGTACTTC	CASSAFSGLMYEQYF
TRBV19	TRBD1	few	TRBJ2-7	TGTGCCAGTAGTCGGTTTAGGACAGGGAGTCGATCCTCCTACGAGCAGTACTTC	CASSRFRTGSRSSYEQYF
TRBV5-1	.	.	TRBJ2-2	TGTGCCAGCAGCTTAGGCCGGGGCGGGCTGGGGACCGGGGAGCTGTTTTTT	CASSLGRGGLGTGELFF
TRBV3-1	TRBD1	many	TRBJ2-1	TGTGCCAGCAGCCAAGTTTACAATCGGACAGGCTTTGGGAATGAGCAGTTCTTC	CASSQVYNRTGFGNEQFF
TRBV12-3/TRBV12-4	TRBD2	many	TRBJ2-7	TGTGCCAGCAGTCCAACTAGCGGGACCTTCTACGAGCAGTACTTC	CASSPTSGTFYEQYF
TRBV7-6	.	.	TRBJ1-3	TGTGCCAGCAGCGTGGACGTAAACTCTGGAAACACCATATATTTT	CASSVDVNSGNTIYF
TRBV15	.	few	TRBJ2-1	TGTGCCACCAGCAGAGGATCTCCGAGAGAGCAGTTCTTC	CATSRGSPREQFF
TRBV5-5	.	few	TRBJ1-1	TGTGCCAGCAGTAATAGTTGGAACACTGAAGCTTTCTTT	CASSNSWNTEAFF
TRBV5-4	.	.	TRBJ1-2	TGTGCCAGCAGCTCGGATCCTAACTATGGCTACACCTTC	CASSSDPNYGYTF
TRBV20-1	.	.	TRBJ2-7	TGCAGTGCTACTTCGGGACTCCCCTACGAGCAGTACTTC	CSATSGLPYEQYF
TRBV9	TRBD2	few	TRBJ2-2	TGTGCCAGCGATACGGGAGGGCCCACCGGGGAGCTGTTTTTT	CASDTGGPTGELFF
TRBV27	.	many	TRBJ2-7	TGTGCCAGCAGTCCCCCCGGACTTTCATACGAGCAGTACTTC	CASSPPGLSYEQYF
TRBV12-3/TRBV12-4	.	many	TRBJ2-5	TGTGCCAGCGGGGGGGCCCATATAGAGACCCAGTACTTC	CASGGAHIETQYF
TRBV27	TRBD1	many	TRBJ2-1	TGTGCCAGCAGTTTATCAGGGACAGGGGTTTGCGAGCAGTTCTTC	CASSLSGTGVCEQFF
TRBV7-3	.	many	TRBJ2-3	TGTGCCAGCAGCTTAGGTGGCCGACGCACAGATACGCAGTATTTT	CASSLGGRRTDTQYF
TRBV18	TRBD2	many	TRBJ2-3	TGTGCCAGCTCACCATTGGGACTAGCGGGATCTGCAGATACGCAGTATTTT	CASSPLGLAGSADTQYF
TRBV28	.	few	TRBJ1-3	TGTGCCAGCATCACCGGGACCGGAAACACCATATATTTT	CASITGTGNTIYF
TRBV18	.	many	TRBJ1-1	TGTGCCAGCTCAGCAGGGCCCAACTCAGGCACTGAAGCTTTCTTT	CASSAGPNSGTEAFF
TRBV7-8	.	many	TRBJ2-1	TGTGCCAGCAGCCCGACTAGAAATGAGCAGTTCTTC	CASSPTRNEQFF
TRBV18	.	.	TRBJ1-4	TGTGCCAGCTCACCGGGGGCTGGTAATGAAAAACTGTTTTTT	CASSPGAGNEKLFF
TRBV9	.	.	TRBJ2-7	TGTGCCAGCAGCGCGAACCTCGACAGCTACGAGCAGTACTTC	CASSANLDSYEQYF
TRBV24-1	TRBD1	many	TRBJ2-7	TGTGCCACCAGTGACTCTACAGGGGCAGCCTACGAGCAGTACTTC	CATSDSTGAAYEQYF
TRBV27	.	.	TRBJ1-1	TGTGCCAGCAGTTATGGGGGGGGTGGGACTGAAGCTTTCTTT	CASSYGGGGTEAFF
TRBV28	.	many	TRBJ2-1	TGTGCCGGAACCGGAAGCCTGGGTGAGCAGTTCTTC	CAGTGSLGEQFF
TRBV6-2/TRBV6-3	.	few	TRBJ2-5	TGTGCCAGCAGTCTAGCCAGAAAAGAGACCCAGTACTTC	CASSLARKETQYF
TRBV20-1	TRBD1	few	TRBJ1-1	TGCAGTGCTAGAACAGGGGGCGCGGCTTTCTTT	CSARTGGAAFF
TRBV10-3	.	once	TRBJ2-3	TGTGCCATCAGTGAGTCGTGGAGAGCGCAGTATTTT	CAISESWRAQYF
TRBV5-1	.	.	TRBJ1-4	TGCGCCAGCAGCTCACAGGGAGCAGGTGAAAAACTGTTTTTT	CASSSQGAGEKLFF
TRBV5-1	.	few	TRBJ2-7	TGCGCCAGCAGCGCCCGGGCCGCCTACGAGCAGTACTTC	CASSARAAYEQYF
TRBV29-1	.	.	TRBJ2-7	TGCAGCGTTGTCCCGGGGGACGCCTACGAGCAGTACTTC	CSVVPGDAYEQYF
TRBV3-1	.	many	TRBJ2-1	TGTGCCAGCAGCCACGGGGCGGGGCAGTTCTTC	CASSHGAGQFF
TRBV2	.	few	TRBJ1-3	TGTGCCGGAAAGGAGGGGTCTGGAAACACCATATATTTT	CAGKEGSGNTIYF
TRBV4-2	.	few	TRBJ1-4	TGTGCCAGCAGCCTTGGCCAGGGTGGGTTGGATGAAAAACTGTTTTTT	CASSLGQGGLDEKLFF
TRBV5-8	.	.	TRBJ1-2	TGTGCCAGCAGCTTGGGGGGGTACTATGGCTACACCTTC	CASSLGGYYGYTF
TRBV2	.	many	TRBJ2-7	TGTGCCAGCAGTGAAAGGGCAAACGAGCAGTACTTC	CASSERANEQYF
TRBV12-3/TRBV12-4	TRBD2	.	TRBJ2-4	TGTGCCAGCAGTTTAGGAGCTAGCGGCCGGAACATTCAGTACTTC	CASSLGASGRNIQYF
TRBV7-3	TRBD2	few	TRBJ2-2	TGTGCCAGCAGCTTCCAGACTAGCGGCACCGGGGAGCTGTTTTTT	CASSFQTSGTGELFF